These T cell receptor beta chains were read from a single sample in a study of Ad26.COV2.S vaccination and SARS-CoV-2 variants. This table comes from immunoSEQ multiplex PCR, and its TCRdb copy is limited to in-frame clones, with some not included. The table records about 97,000 clones, around three quarters of them present only once. This specimen was peripheral blood, taken after recovery from COVID-19. The receptor set was obtained from a human donor who had recovered from COVID-19. Each CDR3 is given with its conserved first and last residue. D genes are given only for firm matches. Clone sizes are given selectively: once, few, many, or a class where the clone is expanded.

V,D,size,J,CDR3,DNA
TRBV29-1,-,few,TRBJ2-5,CSVEGGSLQETQYF,TGCAGCGTTGAAGGGGGGTCCCTACAAGAGACCCAGTACTTC
TRBV19,TRBD2,-,TRBJ2-7,CASSSGRGSYEQYF,TGTGCCAGTAGTTCTGGGAGGGGCTCCTACGAGCAGTACTTC
TRBV11-2,TRBD1,-,TRBJ2-1,CASIRDRGGNEQFF,TGTGCCAGCATCAGAGACAGGGGTGGGAATGAGCAGTTCTTC
TRBV28,-,-,TRBJ1-6,CASSDYSYNSPLHF,TGTGCCAGCAGTGATTACTCCTATAATTCACCCCTCCACTTT
TRBV5-1,TRBD2,-,TRBJ2-5,CASSLASGGPGYGTQYF,TGCGCCAGCAGCTTGGCTTCGGGGGGGCCGGGTTATGGGACCCAGTACTTC
TRBV9,TRBD1,-,TRBJ1-6,CASSASGTENSPLHF,TGTGCCAGCAGCGCCTCCGGGACAGAAAATTCACCCCTCCACTTT
TRBV5-1,TRBD1,-,TRBJ1-1,CASSLGQAMNTEAFF,TGCGCCAGCAGCCTGGGACAGGCGATGAACACTGAAGCTTTCTTT
TRBV28,-,-,TRBJ1-2,CASSLAAGDRSGYTF,TGTGCCAGCAGTTTAGCCGCAGGGGATCGGAGTGGCTACACCTTC
TRBV15,-,few,TRBJ1-3,CATSSRGFRARNTIYF,TGTGCCACCAGCTCACGAGGGTTCAGGGCGAGAAACACCATATATTTT
TRBV29-1,TRBD1,few,TRBJ1-1,CSVDPQGMTEAFF,TGCAGCGTTGATCCACAGGGGATGACTGAAGCTTTCTTT
TRBV5-4,-,-,TRBJ2-2,CASSLKQGPGELFF,TGTGCCAGCAGCTTGAAGCAGGGACCCGGGGAGCTGTTTTTT
TRBV3-1/TRBV3-2,TRBD1,-,TRBJ2-1,CASTIQDRGVDEQFF,TGTGCCAGCACCATCCAGGACAGGGGTGTAGATGAGCAGTTCTTC
TRBV6-4,-,-,TRBJ1-1,CASSDSLPGRVEAFF,TGTGCCAGCAGTGACTCGCTTCCAGGGAGGGTTGAAGCTTTCTTT
TRBV7-6,-,-,TRBJ2-5,CASSFQETQYF,TGTGCCAGCAGCTTTCAAGAGACCCAGTACTTC
TRBV15,TRBD2,-,TRBJ2-7,CATSREGGEGLYEQYF,TGTGCCACCAGCAGAGAGGGGGGGGAGGGTCTCTACGAGCAGTACTTC
TRBV7-9,-,-,TRBJ1-2,CASSPLGQEIYGYTF,TGTGCCAGCAGCCCCCTGGGGCAGGAGATCTATGGCTACACCTTC
TRBV24-1,-,-,TRBJ2-1,CATSDLQAGDNEQFF,TGTGCCACCAGTGATTTGCAGGCAGGGGACAATGAGCAGTTCTTC
TRBV2,-,-,TRBJ1-1,CASSERLEAFF,TGTGCCAGCAGTGAGAGGCTAGAAGCTTTCTTT
TRBV10-3,TRBD1,-,TRBJ1-5,CAISEGTGGLDQPQHF,TGTGCCATCAGTGAGGGGACAGGGGGTTTGGATCAGCCCCAGCATTTT
TRBV5-1,TRBD1,-,TRBJ1-1,CASSLEGTGAFF,TGCGCCAGCAGCTTGGAGGGGACAGGGGCTTTCTTT
TRBV3-1/TRBV3-2,-,-,TRBJ2-3,CASSQGAVPVADTQYF,TGTGCCAGCAGCCAAGGGGCAGTGCCCGTCGCAGATACGCAGTATTTT
TRBV27,-,-,TRBJ2-1,CASSRPRVRVHEQFF,TGTGCCAGCAGTCGTCCGCGGGTTAGGGTCCATGAGCAGTTCTTC
TRBV19,-,-,TRBJ1-4,CASSIMAGPTNEKLFF,TGTGCCAGTAGTATTATGGCGGGACCAACTAATGAAAAACTGTTTTTT
TRBV5-6,TRBD1,-,TRBJ1-5,CASSFGTGLSGNQPQHF,TGTGCCAGCAGCTTCGGGACAGGTCTCTCGGGCAATCAGCCCCAGCATTTT
TRBV7-6,-,-,TRBJ2-3,CASSSTPDTQYF,TGTGCCAGCAGCTCAACTCCAGATACGCAGTATTTT
TRBV11-1,TRBD2,-,TRBJ2-1,CASSFAGGPYNEQFF,TGTGCCAGCAGCTTCGCGGGGGGACCTTACAATGAGCAGTTCTTC
TRBV5-1,-,-,TRBJ2-7,CASSTRDGAYEQYF,TGCGCCAGCAGCACTCGCGACGGAGCCTACGAGCAGTACTTC
TRBV6-6,-,few,TRBJ1-3,CASSLLQGRSSGNTIYF,TGTGCCAGCAGTCTCCTCCAGGGTCGAAGCTCTGGAAACACCATATATTTT
TRBV19,TRBD1,few,TRBJ1-4,CATKTGVTNEKLFF,TGTGCCACTAAAACAGGGGTGACTAATGAAAAACTGTTTTTT
TRBV9,TRBD1,-,TRBJ1-2,CASSVARDSYGYTF,TGTGCCAGCAGCGTAGCCCGGGACAGCTATGGCTACACCTTC
TRBV5-4,TRBD1,-,TRBJ1-2,CASSPGTGEDYGYTF,TGTGCCAGCAGCCCGGGGACAGGGGAGGACTATGGCTACACCTTC
TRBV6-5,-,-,TRBJ2-2,CASRATDTGELFF,TGTGCCAGCAGGGCGACCGACACCGGGGAGCTGTTTTTT
TRBV3-1/TRBV3-2,TRBD1,-,TRBJ1-2,CASSPFDRGGGYTF,TGTGCCAGCAGCCCTTTTGACAGGGGGGGTGGCTACACCTTC
TRBV30,-,-,TRBJ1-1,CACPDGNTEAFF,TGTGCCTGCCCCGACGGGAACACTGAAGCTTTCTTT
TRBV25-1,TRBD2,-,TRBJ2-2,CASRRAGESSGELFF,TGTGCCAGCAGACGAGCGGGGGAATCTTCCGGGGAGCTGTTTTTT
TRBV4-2,TRBD2,-,TRBJ2-5,CASSQEILAGGGTQYF,TGTGCCAGCAGCCAAGAAATTCTAGCGGGGGGAGGGACCCAGTACTTC
TRBV18,TRBD1,-,TRBJ1-6,CASSPPLGQGPGALHF,TGTGCCAGCTCACCACCCCTAGGACAGGGGCCAGGGGCCCTCCACTTT
TRBV7-2,TRBD1,-,TRBJ2-1,CASSTGTGKNGEQFF,TGTGCCAGCAGCACCGGGACAGGGAAGAATGGCGAGCAGTTCTTC
TRBV7-2,-,-,TRBJ2-3,CASSLLQGRGYTDTQYF,TGTGCCAGCAGCCTCCTCCAGGGAAGGGGATACACAGATACGCAGTATTTT
TRBV5-4,-,once,TRBJ2-1,CASSLERDPTLQFF,TGTGCCAGCAGCTTGGAACGGGACCCCACTTTACAGTTCTTC
TRBV5-6,TRBD1,-,TRBJ1-6,CASSLGQGAFRSSPLHF,TGTGCCAGCAGCTTAGGGCAGGGGGCGTTCCGAAGTTCACCCCTCCACTTT
TRBV5-1,-,-,TRBJ2-7,CASSLVGPAGEQYF,TGCGCCAGCAGCTTGGTTGGCCCGGCGGGCGAGCAGTACTTC
TRBV28,-,-,TRBJ1-1,CASSLWDSRAAFF,TGTGCCAGCAGTTTATGGGACTCCCGGGCTGCTTTCTTT
TRBV25-1,TRBD1,-,TRBJ1-2,CASSKGQGVYGYTF,TGTGCCAGCAGTAAGGGACAGGGTGTCTATGGCTACACCTTC
TRBV6-6,-,-,TRBJ1-1,CASSPPTGSTEAFF,TGTGCCAGCAGCCCGCCTACGGGGAGCACTGAAGCTTTCTTT
TRBV28,-,-,TRBJ2-7,CASSLTQGTYEQYF,TGTGCCAGCAGTCTGACCCAGGGTACCTACGAGCAGTACTTC
TRBV7-9,-,many,TRBJ2-2,CASSFDTVAGELFF,TGTGCCAGCAGCTTCGATACTGTGGCCGGGGAGCTGTTTTTT
TRBV6-1,-,few,TRBJ2-5,CASSESGRQETQYF,TGTGCCAGCAGTGAATCGGGACGTCAAGAGACCCAGTACTTC
TRBV18,-,once,TRBJ1-4,CASSYSSPNEKLFF,TGTGCCAGCTCATACTCCAGCCCTAATGAAAAACTGTTTTTT
TRBV6-4,TRBD1,-,TRBJ1-2,CASSDLGYPGQGTIYGYTF,TGTGCCAGCAGTGACCTTGGGTATCCGGGACAGGGGACAATCTATGGCTACACCTTC
TRBV3-1/TRBV3-2,-,-,TRBJ2-3,CASSLSTDTQYF,TGTGCCAGCAGCCTAAGCACAGATACGCAGTATTTT
TRBV4-1,-,-,TRBJ1-2,CASSQAGYGYTF,TGCGCCAGCAGCCAAGCAGGGTATGGCTACACCTTC